A selection of T cell receptor beta chains follows, all from one sample in a study of T cell responses to AZD1222 COVID-19 vaccine. Some clones are missing from TCRdb's copy, which holds only in-frame ones; the method was immunoSEQ multiplex PCR. The sample holds under 200,000 clones, around 92% seen once. This specimen consisted of peripheral blood, obtained on day 0 of AZD1222 vaccination. Receptor source: an adult in good health. CDR3s include the opening cysteine and the closing phenylalanine or tryptophan. D genes are given only for firm matches. The size of a clone is reported for some rows only, either as once, few or many, or as a class for expanded clones.

V gene	J gene	CDR3 length	clone size	D gene	CDR3 DNA	CDR3 protein
TRBV6-2/TRBV6-3	TRBJ1-2	17	few	TRBD1	TGTGCCAGCAGTTGGGGGGATAACCGGGACAGAATATATGGCTACACCTTC	CASSWGDNRDRIYGYTF
TRBV7-9	TRBJ2-2	14	.	.	TGTGCCAGCAGCTTAGCGGTTAACACCGGGGAGCTGTTTTTT	CASSLAVNTGELFF
TRBV11-2	TRBJ1-2	11	few	.	TGTGCCAGCAGCGGGGGGAGAGGGGACACCTTC	CASSGGRGDTF
TRBV7-9	TRBJ1-3	13	.	TRBD1	TGTGCCAGCAGCCAGGGGGCTGGAAACACCATATATTTT	CASSQGAGNTIYF
TRBV6-5	TRBJ1-1	14	.	.	TGTGCCAGCAGTCCGGAGTACATGAACACTGAAGCTTTCTTT	CASSPEYMNTEAFF
TRBV24-1	TRBJ1-2	14	.	.	TGTGCCACCAGTGATAGAGGGCAGAATTATGGCTACACCTTC	CATSDRGQNYGYTF
TRBV4-1	TRBJ2-7	18	.	TRBD1	TGCGCCAGCAGCCATAAGCTGGACAGGGGGCGAAATGGGAACGAGCAGTACTTC	CASSHKLDRGRNGNEQYF
TRBV23-1	TRBJ2-3	14	.	TRBD1	TGCGCCAGCAGTCAAGAGACAGGGGTGGATACGCAGTATTTT	CASSQETGVDTQYF
TRBV28	TRBJ1-2	12	once	TRBD1	TGTGCCAACAGGGGGGATTCGGGTGGCTACACCTTC	CANRGDSGGYTF
TRBV10-1	TRBJ2-7	12	.	.	TGCGCCCCTGAGAGGACGGGCTACGAGCAGTACTTC	CAPERTGYEQYF
TRBV18	TRBJ1-4	13	.	.	TGTGCCAGCTCACCCTCGGGTATTGAAAAACTGTTTTTT	CASSPSGIEKLFF
TRBV18	TRBJ1-2	16	.	.	TGTGCCAGCTCACCAAAAGTTAGACAGGAATTCTATGGCTACACCTTC	CASSPKVRQEFYGYTF
TRBV2	TRBJ1-1	13	.	.	TGTGCCAGCAGTCCCCCTGGGGGAACTGAAGCTTTCTTT	CASSPPGGTEAFF
TRBV5-6	TRBJ1-6	14	.	TRBD1	TGTGCCAGCAGCCTCGGGACAGGGGTGTCACCCCTCCACTTT	CASSLGTGVSPLHF
TRBV4-2	TRBJ2-1	14	.	.	TGTGCCAGCAGCCAACCTACGACCTACAATGAGCAGTTCTTC	CASSQPTTYNEQFF
TRBV6-5	TRBJ2-2	15	.	TRBD1	TGTGCCAGCAGAGAGGGACAGGGGGAGACCGGGGAGCTGTTTTTT	CASREGQGETGELFF
TRBV7-3	TRBJ1-4	12	.	.	TGTGCCAGCAGCACCTCCCAGGGAAAACTGTTTTTT	CASSTSQGKLFF
TRBV18	TRBJ2-4	17	once	.	TGTGCCAGCTCACCACCCGGACAGTATTTAGCCAAAAACATTCAGTACTTC	CASSPPGQYLAKNIQYF
TRBV9	TRBJ1-5	15	.	.	TGTGCCAGCAGCGTAGAGGGGTATGAAGGTCAGCCCCAGCATTTT	CASSVEGYEGQPQHF
TRBV7-2	TRBJ2-7	11	.	.	TGTGCCAGCAGCTTACTTTACGAGCAGTACTTC	CASSLLYEQYF
TRBV27	TRBJ2-6	13	once	.	TGTGCCAGCATGGCCCAGGGAAAATTTTTCCTGACTTTC	CASMAQGKFFLTF
TRBV19	TRBJ1-5	16	once	.	TGTGCCAGTAGTCGGAACAGGATAGGAGGCAATCAGCCCCAGCATTTT	CASSRNRIGGNQPQHF
TRBV5-8	TRBJ2-5	15	.	TRBD1	TGTGCCAGCAGCTTGGCCGGGCAGGGGGCGCTAGCCCAGTACTTC	CASSLAGQGALAQYF
TRBV19	TRBJ1-4	15	.	.	TGTGCCAGTAGGAAGGGAGGGAGTGGTAATGAAAAACTGTTTTTT	CASRKGGSGNEKLFF
TRBV18	TRBJ1-1	15	.	.	TGTGCCAGCTCACCCTTCGAGGCAGCTCGGGGGGAAGCTTTCTTT	CASSPFEAARGEAFF